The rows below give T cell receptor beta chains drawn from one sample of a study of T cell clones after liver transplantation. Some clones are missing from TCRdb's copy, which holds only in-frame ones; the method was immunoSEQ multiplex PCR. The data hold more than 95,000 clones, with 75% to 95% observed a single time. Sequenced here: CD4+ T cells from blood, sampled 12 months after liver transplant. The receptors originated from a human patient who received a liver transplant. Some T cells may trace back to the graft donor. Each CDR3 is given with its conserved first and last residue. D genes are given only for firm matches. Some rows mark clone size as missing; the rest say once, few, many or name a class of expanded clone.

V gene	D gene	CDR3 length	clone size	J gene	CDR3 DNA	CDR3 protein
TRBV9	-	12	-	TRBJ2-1	TGTGCCAGCAGCGTTGATCTGGGGGAGCAGTTCTTC	CASSVDLGEQFF
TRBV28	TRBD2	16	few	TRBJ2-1	TGTGCCAGCAGCTTGACTAGCGGGAGGAATTGGAATGAGCAGTTCTTC	CASSLTSGRNWNEQFF
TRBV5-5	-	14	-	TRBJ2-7	TGTGCCAGCAGCTCGGCCCGGGGGACCCACGAGCAGTACTTC	CASSSARGTHEQYF
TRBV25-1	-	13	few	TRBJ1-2	TGTGCCAGCAGCTGGGGGGGGGCGGCTGGCTACACCTTC	CASSWGGAAGYTF
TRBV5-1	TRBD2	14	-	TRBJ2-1	TGCGCCAGCAGCTTGACTAGCGGGAGTTATGAGCAGTTCTTC	CASSLTSGSYEQFF
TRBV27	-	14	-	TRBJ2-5	TGTGCCACCAAGGGAGCATGGAGGGGGGAGACCCAGTACTTC	CATKGAWRGETQYF
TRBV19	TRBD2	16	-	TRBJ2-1	TGTGCCAGCGAGTTCTCCAGCGGGAGTTCCTACAATGAGCAGTTCTTC	CASEFSSGSSYNEQFF
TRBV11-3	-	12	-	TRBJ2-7	TGTGCCAGCAGCCGGACATTCTACGAGCAGTACTTC	CASSRTFYEQYF
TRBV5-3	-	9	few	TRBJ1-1	TGTGCCAGAAGCATTGAAGCTTTCTTT	CARSIEAFF
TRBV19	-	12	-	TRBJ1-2	TGTGCCAGTAGTATCACAGGTGGCGGCTACACCTTC	CASSITGGGYTF
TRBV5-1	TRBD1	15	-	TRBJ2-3	TGCGCCAGCAGCTTAGCAGGGGGAAGGGCAGATACGCAGTATTTT	CASSLAGGRADTQYF
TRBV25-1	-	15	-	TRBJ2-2	TGTGCCAGCAGTGAGTCAGGCCAGCGATCCCGGGAGCTGTTTTTT	CASSESGQRSRELFF
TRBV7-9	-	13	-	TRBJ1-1	TGTGCCAGCATGGGACTGATGAACACTGAAGCTTTCTTT	CASMGLMNTEAFF
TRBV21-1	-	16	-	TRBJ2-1	TGTGCCAGCAGCTTTCCGACCGGACTCTCCTACAATGAGCAGTTCTTC	CASSFPTGLSYNEQFF
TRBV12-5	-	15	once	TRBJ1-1	TGTGCTAGTGGTTTGGTAGTGGGGGGCTTCACTGAAGCTTTCTTT	CASGLVVGGFTEAFF
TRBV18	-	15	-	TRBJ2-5	TGTGCCAGCTCACCACGGGTCGGGGGAGTGGAGACCCAGTACTTC	CASSPRVGGVETQYF
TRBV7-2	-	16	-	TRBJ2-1	TGTGCCAGCAGCTTAGAATTTTCCGGCCTTGACAATGAGCAGTTCTTC	CASSLEFSGLDNEQFF
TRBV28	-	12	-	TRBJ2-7	TGTGCCAGCAGACTACAGGACTACGAGCAGTACTTC	CASRLQDYEQYF
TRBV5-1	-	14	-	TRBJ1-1	TGCGCCAGCAGCTTGTCCGGGGGGAACACTGAAGCTTTCTTT	CASSLSGGNTEAFF
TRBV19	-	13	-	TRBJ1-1	TGTGCCAGTATAGAACAGGGAACCACTGAAGCTTTCTTT	CASIEQGTTEAFF
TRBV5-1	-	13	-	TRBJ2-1	TGCGCCAGCAGCTTATCTCTAGCGAATGAGCAGTTCTTC	CASSLSLANEQFF
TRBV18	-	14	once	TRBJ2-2	TGTGCCAGCTCACCGGTCACGAACACCGGGGAGCTGTTTTTT	CASSPVTNTGELFF
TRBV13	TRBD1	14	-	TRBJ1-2	TGTGCCAGCAGCTCCCGCCAGGGGGACTATGGCTACACCTTC	CASSSRQGDYGYTF
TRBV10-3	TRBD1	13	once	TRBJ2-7	TGTGCCATCGGGACAGGGGGGACCTACGAGCAGTACTTC	CAIGTGGTYEQYF
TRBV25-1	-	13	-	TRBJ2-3	TGTGCCAGCAGTCCGGGGTACACAGATACGCAGTATTTT	CASSPGYTDTQYF
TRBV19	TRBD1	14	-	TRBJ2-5	TGTGCCAGTAGTACACAGGGGGCCCAAGAGACCCAGTACTTC	CASSTQGAQETQYF
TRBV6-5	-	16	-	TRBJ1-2	TGTGCCAGCAGTTACTCTTACAGGGCAGCTAACTATGGCTACACCTTC	CASSYSYRAANYGYTF
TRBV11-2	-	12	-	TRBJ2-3	TGTGCCAGCAGCTTTAGTACAGATACGCAGTATTTT	CASSFSTDTQYF
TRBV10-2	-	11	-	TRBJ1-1	TGCGCCAGCAGGATAGGGACTGAAGCTTTCTTT	CASRIGTEAFF
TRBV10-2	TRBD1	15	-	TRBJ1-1	TGCGCCAGCACCGACAGGGTGGCTAGGAACACTGAAGCTTTCTTT	CASTDRVARNTEAFF
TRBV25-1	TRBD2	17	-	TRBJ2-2	TGTGCCAGCAGCCCCCGTGGCGGGAGAACGGGCACCGGGGAGCTGTTTTTT	CASSPRGGRTGTGELFF
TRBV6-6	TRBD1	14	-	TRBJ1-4	TGTGCCAGCAGTAAGACAGGGGGTGGTGAAAAACTGTTTTTT	CASSKTGGGEKLFF
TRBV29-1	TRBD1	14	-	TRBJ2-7	TGCAGCGCCTCCCGAGGGGGCCCACCCTACGAGCAGTACTTC	CSASRGGPPYEQYF
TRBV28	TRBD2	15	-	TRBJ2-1	TGTGCCAGCAGTTTGGGCGGGAGGGCGCGGAATGAGCAGTTCTTC	CASSLGGRARNEQFF
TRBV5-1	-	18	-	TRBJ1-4	TGCGCCAGCAGCTCCGGGTCTGCGGGGGACGTTTTCGTGGAAAAACTGTTTTTT	CASSSGSAGDVFVEKLFF
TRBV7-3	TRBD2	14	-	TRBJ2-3	TGTGCCAGCAGCTTAGCGGGAGGGCCGAATACGCAGTATTTT	CASSLAGGPNTQYF
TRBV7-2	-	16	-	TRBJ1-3	TGTGCCAGCAGCTTAGCCGGAACCCACTCTGGAAACACCATATATTTT	CASSLAGTHSGNTIYF
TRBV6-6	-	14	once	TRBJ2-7	TGTGCCAGCAGCGACAGTTTCAGCGCCTACGAGCAGTACTTC	CASSDSFSAYEQYF
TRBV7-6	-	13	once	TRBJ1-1	TGTGCCAGCAGCATTCAGCAGAACACTGAAGCTTTCTTT	CASSIQQNTEAFF
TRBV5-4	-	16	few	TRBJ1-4	TGTGCCAGCAGCAATGACCTATTCACCACTAATGAAAAACTGTTTTTT	CASSNDLFTTNEKLFF
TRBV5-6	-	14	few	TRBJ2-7	TGTGCCAGCGGCATACGAAGCAGGGCCTACGAGCAGTACTTC	CASGIRSRAYEQYF
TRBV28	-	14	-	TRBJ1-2	TGTGCCAGCAGTTGGCTGGGAGCTAACTATGGCTACACCTTC	CASSWLGANYGYTF
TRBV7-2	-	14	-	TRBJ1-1	TGTGCCAGCAGCTCATCCCCCCCGGGCACTGAAGCTTTCTTT	CASSSSPPGTEAFF
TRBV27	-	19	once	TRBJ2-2	TGTGCCAGCAGCGGGCGTCCCGGGCTCGACCTCGCTTCGGCCGGGGAGCTGTTTTTT	CASSGRPGLDLASAGELFF
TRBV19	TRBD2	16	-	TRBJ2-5	TGTGCCAGTAAAGGAGGTAGCGGGAGGGCCGGAGAGACCCAGTACTTC	CASKGGSGRAGETQYF
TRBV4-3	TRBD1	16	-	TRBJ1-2	TGCGCCAGCAGCCAGACAACAGGACAGGGGCTCGTCCGCTACACCTTC	CASSQTTGQGLVRYTF
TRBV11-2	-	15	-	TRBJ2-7	TGTGCCAGCAGCTTAGGAGGGCCAGGGTTAAACGAGCAGTACTTC	CASSLGGPGLNEQYF
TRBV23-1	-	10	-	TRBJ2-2	TGCGCCAGCCAAACCGGGGAGCTGTTTTTT	CASQTGELFF
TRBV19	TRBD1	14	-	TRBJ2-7	TGTGCCAGTAGTGCCGACAGGGCCCCCTACGAGCAGTACTTC	CASSADRAPYEQYF
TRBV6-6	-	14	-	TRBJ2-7	TGTGCCAGCAGTTACTCACTACAGTCCTACGAGCAGTACTTC	CASSYSLQSYEQYF
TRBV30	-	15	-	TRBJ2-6	TGTGCCTGGAGCGGAGACTACTCTGGGGCCAACGTCCTGACTTTC	CAWSGDYSGANVLTF
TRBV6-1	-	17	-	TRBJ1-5	TGTGCCAGCAGTGAAATTGGTGCCATTAGTAGCAATCAGCCCCAGCATTTT	CASSEIGAISSNQPQHF
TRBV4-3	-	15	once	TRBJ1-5	TGCGCCAGCAGCCAAGGACACGTTAGCAATCAGCCCCAGCATTTT	CASSQGHVSNQPQHF
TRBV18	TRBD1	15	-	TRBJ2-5	TGTGCCAGCTCACCTCAACAGGGGAACCAAGAGACCCAGTACTTC	CASSPQQGNQETQYF
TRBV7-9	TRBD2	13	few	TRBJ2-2	TGTGCCAGCCAGCGGGGGAACACCGGGGAGCTGTTTTTT	CASQRGNTGELFF